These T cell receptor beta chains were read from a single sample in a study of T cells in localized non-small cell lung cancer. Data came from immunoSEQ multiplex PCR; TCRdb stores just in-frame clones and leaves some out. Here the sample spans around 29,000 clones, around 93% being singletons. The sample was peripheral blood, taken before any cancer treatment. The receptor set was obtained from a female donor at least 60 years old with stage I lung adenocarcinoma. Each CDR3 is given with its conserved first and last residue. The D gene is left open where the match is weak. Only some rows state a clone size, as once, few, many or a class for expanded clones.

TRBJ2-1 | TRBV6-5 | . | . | CASSYSIGSNEQFF | TGTGCCAGCAGTTACTCGATCGGGAGCAATGAGCAGTTCTTC
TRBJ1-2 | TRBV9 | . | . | CASSVGLGFGYGYTF | TGTGCCAGCAGCGTAGGGCTTGGCTTTGGCTATGGCTACACCTTC
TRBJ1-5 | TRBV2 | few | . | CASRETGLKPQHF | TGTGCCAGCAGAGAGACAGGCCTGAAGCCCCAGCATTTT
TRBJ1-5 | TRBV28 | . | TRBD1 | CASSPGTAPYSNQPQHF | TGTGCCAGCAGTCCCGGGACAGCACCTTATAGCAATCAGCCCCAGCATTTT
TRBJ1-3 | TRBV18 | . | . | CASAREGHYGNTIYF | TGTGCCAGCGCTCGGGAGGGGCATTATGGAAACACCATATATTTT
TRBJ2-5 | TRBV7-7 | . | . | CASSFGPQETQYF | TGTGCTAGCAGCTTCGGGCCCCAAGAGACCCAGTACTTC
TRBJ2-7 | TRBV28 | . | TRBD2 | CASSLWRDYYEQYF | TGTGCCAGCAGTTTGTGGCGGGACTACTACGAGCAGTACTTC
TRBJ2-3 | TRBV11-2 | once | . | CASSPGLRRRFTDTQYF | TGTGCCAGCAGCCCCGGACTACGTCGGCGATTCACAGATACGCAGTATTTT
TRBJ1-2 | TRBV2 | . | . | CASSQVFNYGYTF | TGTGCCAGCAGCCAAGTTTTTAACTATGGCTACACCTTC
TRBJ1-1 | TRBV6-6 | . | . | CASSYSGVPEAFF | TGTGCCAGCAGTTATTCAGGGGTGCCTGAAGCTTTCTTT
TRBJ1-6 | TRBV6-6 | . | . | CASSYRTVTYNSPLHF | TGTGCCAGCAGTTATCGGACAGTCACGTATAATTCACCCCTCCACTTT
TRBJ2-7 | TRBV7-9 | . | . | CASISRGYEQYF | TGTGCCAGTATTAGCAGGGGCTACGAGCAGTACTTC
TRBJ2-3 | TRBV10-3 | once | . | CAISESSGRGGTDTQYF | TGTGCCATCAGTGAGTCGTCGGGGAGAGGCGGGACAGATACGCAGTATTTT
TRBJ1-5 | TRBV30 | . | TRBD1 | CAWSAQGDQPQHF | TGTGCCTGGAGCGCACAGGGGGATCAGCCCCAGCATTTT
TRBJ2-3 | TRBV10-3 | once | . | CAISPGRAREDTQYF | TGTGCCATCAGTCCGGGTCGTGCCCGTGAAGATACGCAGTATTTT
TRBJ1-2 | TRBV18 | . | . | CASMSSVGGGYTF | TGTGCCAGCATGAGTTCGGTGGGAGGCGGCTACACCTTC
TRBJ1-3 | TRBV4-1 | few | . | CASSQASSGNTIYF | TGCGCCAGCAGCCAAGCATCAAGCGGAAACACCATATATTTT
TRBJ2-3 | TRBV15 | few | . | CATSSGEGVSTDTQYF | TGTGCCACCAGCAGCGGGGAAGGAGTTAGCACAGATACGCAGTATTTT
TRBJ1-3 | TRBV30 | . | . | CAWSQGSGNTIYF | TGTGCCTGGAGTCAGGGCTCTGGAAACACCATATATTTT
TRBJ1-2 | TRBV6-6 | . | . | CASSVQDNYGYTF | TGTGCCAGCAGTGTACAAGATAACTATGGCTACACCTTC
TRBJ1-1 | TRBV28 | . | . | CASSLPGGVGAANTEAFF | TGTGCCAGCAGCCTTCCCGGGGGCGTTGGGGCCGCTAACACTGAAGCTTTCTTT
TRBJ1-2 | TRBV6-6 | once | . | CASSYSPRQTYGYTF | TGTGCCAGCAGTTACTCCCCTCGACAGACTTATGGCTACACCTTC
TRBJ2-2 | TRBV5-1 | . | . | CASSSQDRSAGELFF | TGCGCCAGCAGCTCCCAGGACCGATCAGCCGGGGAGCTGTTTTTT
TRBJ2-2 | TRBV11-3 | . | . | CASSSRGGKIGELFF | TGTGCCAGCAGCTCCCGAGGCGGGAAGATCGGGGAGCTGTTTTTT
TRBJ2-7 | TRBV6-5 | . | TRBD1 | CASSYSTGGTYEQYF | TGTGCCAGCAGTTACTCGACAGGGGGTACCTACGAGCAGTACTTC
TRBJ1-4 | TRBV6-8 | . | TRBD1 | CASSPRTGSGNEKLFF | TGTGCCAGCAGTCCCCGGACAGGATCGGGTAATGAAAAACTGTTTTTT
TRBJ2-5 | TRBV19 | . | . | CASSIGLGKTQYF | TGTGCCAGTAGTATAGGGTTGGGGAAGACCCAGTACTTC